Shown below are 4 T cell receptor beta chains from a single sample sequenced in a study of post-analysis software for immune sequencing data. The TCR beta cDNA libraries carried unique molecular identifiers. TCRdb recomputed calls from the PCR reads with MiXCR, one row per CDR3 protein. The sample lists hundreds of thousands of distinct CDR3 sequences, around 60% occurring once. These receptors lack a known antigen. Study findings and constraints: Among roughly five TRBV segments more frequent in patients than controls were TRBV5-6, TRBV5-1 and TRBV20-1.

The sequenced material came from blood. The receptors stem from a girl aged 2 to 10 with multiple sclerosis.

As for this clonotype: A junction end diverges from the germline sequence, so it may reflect a read error. The V gene is TRBV24-1, the J gene TRBJ2-1, with TRBD2 matching over 10 bases. The CDR3 consists of 17 residues. CDR1 and CDR2 from the germline V gene are KGHDR and SFDVKD. The DNA of the CDR3 is TGTACCACCAGTCCTAGCGGGGGCCCATTCGTATACAATGAGCAGTTCTTC. It encodes CTTSPSGGPFVYNEQFF.

The V call is TRBV7-6, the J call TRBJ2-1; TRBD2 matches 7 bases. The CDR3 runs to 15 residues. Germline loops: CDR1 SGHVS, CDR2 FNYEAQ. Trimming cost V 5 bases and J 7 bases; bases outside gene matches: 11. CDR3 DNA: TGTGCCAGCAGCCTACGGGGGGATAGTACAAATGAGCAGTTCTTC. Residues: CASSLRGDSTNEQFF.

For this clonotype: An end of the junction differs from the germline gene, which may be a read error. The genes are TRBV27 and TRBJ1-1; 11 bases agree with TRBD1. This CDR3 is 16 amino acids long. Germline V gene lookup returns CDR1 MNHEY and CDR2 SMNVEV (reference sequence). Here the CDR3 DNA reads TGTGCCAGCAGTTTATCGGGGGACAGGGGGTGGACTGAGGCTTTCTTT. The encoded protein is CASSLSGDRGWTEAFF.

The genes are TRBV20-1 and TRBJ2-1; TRBD2 matches 7 bases. The germline V gene has CDR1 DFQATT and CDR2 SNEGSKA (reference sequence). This CDR3 spans 17 amino acids. CDR3 bases: TGCAACGCTAGAGATCCAAGCGGGAACCACTCCTACAATGAGCAGTTCTTC. Protein product: CNARDPSGNHSYNEQFF.